The clone carrying this TCR beta chain was seen a handful of times. Antigen: not known. The CDR3 has 14 residues. Germline V gene lookup returns CDR1 LNHDA and CDR2 SQIVND (reference sequence). The V and J ends lost 1 base and 5 bases respectively, with 9 bases between them. The data originate from a study of T-cell memory formation after mild COVID-19. Notes on the study in general: Clones shrinking between day 15 and 85 showed a balanced CD4/CD8 split, and those that grew later tilted toward CD4+.

cDNA libraries for TCR alpha and TCR beta, carrying sample barcodes and UMIs, came from 5'RACE with constant-segment primers. TCRdb ran MiXCR on the 5' RACE reads and lists one entry per CDR3 protein. The sample carries around 320,000 distinct CDR3 sequences, 28% recorded once. Sequencing used PBMCs or a T cell subset sorted from them (not recorded which). The chain employs TRBV19 and TRBJ2-1; the D gene could be TRBD1 or TRBD2 (5 bases each). The TCR was taken from an adult woman who had mild COVID-19 (a few samples of this study predate the infection). Cell type and time point are not known. For the CDR3, the DNA is TGTGCCAGTAGTATAGCGGGGACCCACAATGAGCAGTTCTTC. Translated: CASSIAGTHNEQFF.